The present T cell receptor beta chain was sequenced within a study of OX40 agonist ivuxolimab in advanced cancers. Findings and limits, study-wide: Antigen targets of the expanded peripheral T cells went undetermined.

The repertoire was sequenced with immunoSEQ multiplex PCR; TCRdb's copy has only in-frame clones and lacks some. The sample records tens of thousands of clones, around 80% being singletons. On this clone itself: What it recognizes is unknown.

Germline-derived CDR1 and CDR2 are MGHRA and YSYEKL. Trimming removed 0 bases at V and 10 bases at J, with 7 bases between. This CDR3 region has 12 residues. This receptor was obtained from an adult with an advanced solid tumor such as melanoma, head and neck, liver or kidney cancer. The chain uses TRBV4-1 and TRBJ1-5; D not certain. Sequenced here: CD4+ or CD8+ T cells sorted from blood, sampled in a trial of the OX40 agonist ivuxolimab. CDR3 loop: CASSQDWGPQHF. CDR3 nucleotide sequence: TGCGCCAGCAGCCAAGATTGGGGACCCCAGCATTTT.